This T cell receptor (beta chain) comes out of a study of control samples from healthy donors and cancer patients. CDR1 LNHDA and CDR2 SQIVND come from the germline V gene (reference sequence). CDR3 size: 16 residues. V shed 3 bases and J shed 4 bases, with 16 bases lying between them. Here immunoSEQ multiplex PCR was the method, and the copy in TCRdb shows in-frame clones only, minus some. Of roughly 120,000 clones in the sample, 75% to 95% were seen once. The chain recombines TRBV19 with TRBJ1-3; D is uncertain. The TCR originated in a human donor in good health. The donor label of this sample is uncertain. Input material: blood. CDR3 DNA sequence: TGTGCCAGTAGTATGACCGGGAACCTTAGAGGAAACACCATATATTTT. Its translation is CASSMTGNLRGNTIYF.